Below are 21 T cell receptor beta chains sequenced from a single sample in a study of T cells in Graves' hyperthyroidism and ophthalmopathy. Amplification of TCR beta CDR3 regions used RNA as the template. Carried out on the TCR CDR3, a first-round RT-PCR used the HTBI primer set. Using its own MiXCR run on the multiplex PCR reads, TCRdb lists one record per CDR3 protein. This sample has 90,000 to 120,000 distinct CDR3 sequences, with about a sixth found just once. What was sequenced was blood. These receptors were obtained from a woman in her fifties or sixties with Graves' hyperthyroidism.

There are many counts of this clonotype. The CDR3 coding sequence is TGTGCCAGCAGCAGGGACAGGGGACACGAGCAGTACTTC. The encoded protein is CASSRDRGHEQYF. J is TRBJ2-7 and V is TRBV28; 10 bases map to TRBD1. CDR1 is MDHEN, CDR2 SYDVKM, per germline. CDR3 length equals 13 residues. V trimming: 6 bases; J trimming: 5 bases; junction bases outside the gene matches: 4.

This clonotype was counted ten times or more. The V gene is TRBV5-6, the J gene TRBJ2-7; D possibly corresponds to TRBD1 (5 bases). V was clipped by 1 base and J by 3 bases, with 11 bases between them. The CDR3 contains 14 residues. CDR1 and CDR2 (germline): SGHDT, YYEEEE. The chain's CDR3 is CASSLSGFGYEQYV. The DNA of the CDR3 is TGTGCCAGCAGCTTGTCAGGGTTCGGCTACGAGCAGTACGTC.

The CDR3 bases are TGTGCCAGCAGTGAAGCCGGACAGGGGGAGCTGTTTTTT. It encodes CASSEAGQGELFF. The J gene is TRBJ2-2, the V gene TRBV2; D possibly corresponds to TRBD1 (6 bases). The CDR3 is made up of 13 amino acids. V shed 0 bases and J shed 8 bases, with 7 bases lying between them. Germline V gene lookup returns CDR1 SNHLY and CDR2 FYNNEI.

This clonotype was picked up many times. V is TRBV28 and J is TRBJ2-7; TRBD2 might be the D (6 bases). Germline V gene lookup returns CDR1 MDHEN and CDR2 SYDVKM. V gave up 5 bases and J gave up 5 bases, with 16 bases separating them. The CDR3 is made up of 14 amino acids. The CDR3 DNA reads as TGTGCCAGCAGTCCTCTGGGGGGAGAGGACGAGCAGTACGTC. Its protein product is CASSPLGGEDEQYV.

This clonotype was recorded at least ten times. J is TRBJ2-5 and V is TRBV6-1; no definite D call. The CDR3 has 13 amino acids. Trimming removed 6 bases at V and 5 bases at J, with 13 bases between. The germline gives CDR1 MNHNS, CDR2 SASEGT. CDR3 in amino acids: CASRQSNYETQYF. The CDR3 DNA reads as TGTGCCAGCAGGCAGAGCAATTATGAGACCCAGTACTTC.

The table lists this clonotype with many counts. The V and J genes are TRBV7-2 and TRBJ2-1, with 10 positions matching TRBD2. The CDR3 consists of 16 residues. V shed 5 bases, J shed 5 bases, and the junction held 9 bases outside the gene matches. Germline V gene lookup returns CDR1 SGHTA and CDR2 FQGNSA. Here the CDR3 DNA reads TGTGCCAGCAGCACCTCCGGGACTAGCGCGAACAATGAGCAGTTCTTC. This translates into CASSTSGTSANNEQFF. Using reference TRBV7-2 and TRBJ2-1 for the parts outside the CDR3, the full variable domain is GAGVSQSPSNKVTEKGKDVELRCDPISGHTALYWYRQSLGQGLEFLIYFQGNSAPDKSGLPSDRFSAERTGGSVSTLTIQRTQQEDSAVYLCASSTSGTSANNEQFFGPGTRLTVL.

This chain connects TRBV7-2 to TRBJ1-4; 7 positions match TRBD1. The ends lost 3 bases at V and 7 bases at J; junction bases unmatched: 5. The CDR3 has 14 residues. Germline V gene sequence: CDR1 SGHTA, CDR2 FQGNSA. The CDR3 coding sequence is TGTGCCAGCAGCTTCGGGACAGTGGGTGAAAAACTGTTTTTT. Translated, it gives CASSFGTVGEKLFF.

This clonotype has at least ten counts. This rearrangement joins TRBV5-1 to TRBJ2-1, with D possibly being TRBD1 (6 bases). CDR1 SGHRS and CDR2 YFSETQ come from the germline V gene. The CDR3 is 13 residues long. With 5 bases removed from V and 6 bases from J, the gap between germline ends came to 12 bases. CDR3 DNA sequence: TGCGCCAGCAGGCCCGTACAGGGCAATGAGCAGTTCTTC. This gives the protein CASRPVQGNEQFF.

With respect to this clonotype: This could be a read error, since a much larger clone is one nucleotide away. The gene calls are TRBV25-1 and TRBJ1-6; 10 nucleotides align to TRBD1. Germline assignment: CDR1 MGHDK and CDR2 SYGVNS. This CDR3 comprises 16 residues. The CDR3: CASSEFWTGGRSPRHF. The CDR3, as DNA: TGTGCCAGCAGTGAATTCTGGACAGGGGGACGTTCACCCCGCCACTTT.

The chain combines TRBV6-1 with TRBJ1-2; 9 nucleotides line up with TRBD1. This CDR3 spans 16 amino acids. The germline V gene encodes CDR1 MNHNS and CDR2 SASEGT. Unmatched junction bases numbered 14, after V lost 5 bases and J lost 7 bases. CDR3 in amino acids: CASSTYLGTGRVGYTF. The CDR3 bases are TGTGCCAGCAGTACCTACCTGGGGACAGGGCGAGTTGGCTACACCTTC.

This clonotype occurred many times. The J gene is TRBJ1-3, the V gene TRBV6-1; D is undetermined. The CDR3 contains 17 residues. The germline V gene encodes CDR1 MNHNS and CDR2 SASEGT. Trimming removed 5 bases from V and 0 bases from J, with 17 bases in between. The CDR3 DNA sequence: TGTGCCAGCAGTTCCTACGGACGAAGTATCTCTGGAAACACCATATATTTT. Translation: CASSSYGRSISGNTIYF.

This clonotype was recorded many times. The genes are TRBV9 and TRBJ2-2; D unresolved. The CDR3 sequence is 14 residues long. V was trimmed by 1 base and J by 2 bases, leaving 6 bases between them. Germline V lookup: CDR1 SGDLS, CDR2 YYNGEE. CDR3 loop: CASSVTENTGELFF. CDR3 bases: TGTGCCAGCAGCGTAACAGAAAACACCGGGGAGCTGTTTTTT.

At least ten counts were recorded for this clonotype. The chain has TRBV3-1 and TRBJ1-5; D unclear. The CDR3 loop spans 14 amino acids. Germline V CDR1 and CDR2: LGHDT, YNNKEL (reference sequence). V was clipped by 1 base and J by 3 bases, with 7 bases between them. The CDR3 reads CASSQGGTNQPQHF. DNA for the CDR3: TGTGCCAGCAGCCAAGGGGGTACCAATCAGCCCCAGCATTTT.

In this sample, this clonotype turned up many times. V gene TRBV3-1 combines with J gene TRBJ1-3, with D possibly matching TRBD1 (5 bases). Trimming removed 0 bases from V and 11 bases from J, with 11 bases in between. Germline CDR1 and CDR2: LGHDT and YNNKEL (reference sequence). The CDR3 runs 13 residues. As DNA, the CDR3 is TGTGCCAGCAGCCAAGATCGGAGGGGCCCCATATATTTT. Its protein is CASSQDRRGPIYF.

This chain links TRBV7-8 with TRBJ2-5, with 8 bases fitting TRBD2. This CDR3 contains 14 residues. After removal of 5 bases from V and 4 bases from J, the junction contained 6 bases not matched to a gene. The germline CDR1 and CDR2 sequences are SGHVS and FQNEAQ. CDR3 bases: TGTGCCAGCAGCCCCGGGGGGGGGGCAGAGACCCAGTACTTC. Protein product: CASSPGGGAETQYF.

This clonotype was recorded at least ten times. As DNA, the CDR3 is TGTGCCAGCAGCTTAGGGACGGTCAACACAGATACGCAGTATTTT. Translated: CASSLGTVNTDTQYF. The chain couples TRBV7-8 to TRBJ2-3; D is undetermined. Trimming removed 1 base from V and 2 bases from J, with 10 bases in between. The germline CDR1 and CDR2 sequences are SGHVS and FQNEAQ. The CDR3 loop spans 15 amino acids.

This clonotype has ten or more counts. The chain recombines TRBV27 with TRBJ2-2, with 8 bases that match TRBD2. Germline values: CDR1 MNHEY, CDR2 SMNVEV (reference sequence). Germline trimming cut 3 bases from V and 10 bases from J; bases unmatched to any gene: 13. CDR3 size: 16 residues. The DNA of the CDR3 is TGTGCCAGCAGTTTTACTAGCGGAGGGGTGTTCACGGAGCTGTTTTTT. It yields the protein CASSFTSGGVFTELFF.

J is TRBJ2-7 and V is TRBV28, with 9 bases lining up with TRBD1. J was trimmed by 6 bases and V by 6 bases; bases with no gene match: 9. The CDR3 is made up of 14 amino acids. Germline assignment: CDR1 MDHEN and CDR2 SYDVKM. The CDR3 nucleotides read TGTGCCAGCAGGGCCCGGGGACAGGGAGGCGAGCAGTACGTC. Translating gives CASRARGQGGEQYV.

This clonotype has a count of ten or more. This chain uses TRBV19 with TRBJ2-3; 11 bases agree with TRBD2. The CDR3 is 16 amino acids. CDR1 and CDR2 from the germline V gene are LNHDA and SQIVND (reference sequence). V lost 5 bases and J lost 3; bases outside the gene matches: 7. This chain's CDR3 is CASSGRLAGMTDTQYF. The CDR3 nucleotides read TGTGCCAGTAGTGGACGACTAGCGGGAATGACAGATACGCAGTATTTT.

This clonotype has a count of ten or more. The chain uses TRBV12-3 or TRBV12-4 and TRBJ1-1, with unresolved D. The CDR3 extends over 13 amino acids. The ends were cut back, 3 bases at V and 7 bases at J, with 12 bases in the middle. The CDR3 here is CASSFEYSSEAFF. In DNA form, the CDR3 reads TGTGCCAGCAGTTTCGAGTACAGTAGTGAAGCTTTCTTT.

This clonotype appeared many times. V and J are TRBV28 and TRBJ1-2; 10 nucleotides line up with TRBD1. This CDR3 is 15 amino acids long. From germline, CDR1 is MDHEN and CDR2 SYDVKM. The V segment lost 7 bases and the J segment 6 bases; nucleotides outside the gene matches: 11. The CDR3 DNA reads TGTGCCAGCACCGAGACCGGGACAGGGGTTCATGGCTACACCTTC. Its translation: CASTETGTGVHGYTF.